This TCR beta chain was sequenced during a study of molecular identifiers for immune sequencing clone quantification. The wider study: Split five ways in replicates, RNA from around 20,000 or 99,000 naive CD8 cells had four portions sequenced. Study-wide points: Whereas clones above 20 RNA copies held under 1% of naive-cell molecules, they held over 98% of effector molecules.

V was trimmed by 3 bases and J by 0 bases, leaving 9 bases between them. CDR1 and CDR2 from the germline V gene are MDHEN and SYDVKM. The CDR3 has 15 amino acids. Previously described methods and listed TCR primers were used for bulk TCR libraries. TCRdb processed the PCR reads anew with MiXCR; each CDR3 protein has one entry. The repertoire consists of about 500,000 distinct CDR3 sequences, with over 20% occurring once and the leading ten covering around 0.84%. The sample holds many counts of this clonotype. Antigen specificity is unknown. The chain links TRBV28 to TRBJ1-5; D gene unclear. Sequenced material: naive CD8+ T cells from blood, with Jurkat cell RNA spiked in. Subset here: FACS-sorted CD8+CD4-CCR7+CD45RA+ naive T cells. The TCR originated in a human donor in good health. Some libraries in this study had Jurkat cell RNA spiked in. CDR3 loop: CASSFSGYSNQPQHF. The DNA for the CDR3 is TGTGCCAGCAGTTTTTCCGGATATAGCAATCAGCCCCAGCATTTT.